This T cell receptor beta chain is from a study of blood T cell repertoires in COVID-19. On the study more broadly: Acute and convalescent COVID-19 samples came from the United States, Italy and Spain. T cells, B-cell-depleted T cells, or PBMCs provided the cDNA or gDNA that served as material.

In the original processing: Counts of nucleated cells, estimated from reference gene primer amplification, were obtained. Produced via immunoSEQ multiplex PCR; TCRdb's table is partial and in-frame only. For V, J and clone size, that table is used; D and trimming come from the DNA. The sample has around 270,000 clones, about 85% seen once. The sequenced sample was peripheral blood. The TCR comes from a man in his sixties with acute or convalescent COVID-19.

The chain's CDR3 is CSAKLGREAFF. CDR3 sequence (DNA): TGCAGTGCCAAACTCGGGAGGGAAGCTTTCTTT. V gene TRBV20-1 combines with J gene TRBJ1-1; no definite D call. The V gene lost 6 bases and the J gene lost 8 bases, with 13 bases spanning the gap. Germline values: CDR1 DFQATT, CDR2 SNEGSKA (reference sequence). The CDR3 covers 11 residues.